This T cell receptor (beta chain) derives from a study of metastatic and nonmetastatic thyroid tumors. All patients were untreated before thyroid surgery. TCRdb reanalyzed the PCR reads via MiXCR. The sample yields around 65,000 clones, 14% seen once. Germline CDR1 is MNHNS and CDR2 is SASEGT. This CDR3 comprises 16 residues. Trimming cost V 2 bases and J 2 bases, with 12 bases left between them. This clone occurred a few times. The sample taken for sequencing was blood. The clonotype originates from a male donor with papillary thyroid cancer or a benign thyroid nodule (not recorded which). Some clones in this sample may be carry-over from other donors' samples. V usage is TRBV6-1 and J usage is TRBJ2-2, with D possibly matching TRBD2 (6 bases). The CDR3 sequence: CASSEFPGVNTGELFF. CDR3 nucleotide sequence: TGTGCCAGCAGTGAATTTCCGGGGGTTAACACCGGGGAGCTGTTTTTT.